Listed below are T cell receptor beta chains from one sample, sequenced in a study of tumor T cells in aggressive B-cell lymphoma. Measured with immunoSEQ multiplex PCR; TCRdb has only the in-frame clones, and not every one. The sample carries over 2,000 clones, 80% to 95% recorded once. Sequenced sample: tumor tissue. The receptors were gathered from an adult with diffuse large B cell lymphoma. Both conserved end residues are part of each CDR3. A D gene is named only where the DNA matches it firmly. The size field is filled for only some rows; it gives once, few, many or a size class.

CDR3nt: TGTGCCAGCAGTTCCTTGCCCTGGGAGGGAACCTACGAGCAGTACTTC
CDR3aa: CASSSLPWEGTYEQYF
abundance: few
j_gene: TRBJ2-7
d_gene: TRBD2
v_gene: TRBV6-6

CDR3nt: TGTGCCAGCTCGCAAGGGGAGGGGTCCCTGAACACTGAAGCTTTCTTT
CDR3aa: CASSQGEGSLNTEAFF
abundance: few
j_gene: TRBJ1-1
d_gene: .
v_gene: TRBV18

CDR3nt: TGTGCCAGCAGCTTAGATGTCGGAGGGGGCACAGATACGCAGTATTTT
CDR3aa: CASSLDVGGGTDTQYF
abundance: .
j_gene: TRBJ2-3
d_gene: .
v_gene: TRBV11-3

CDR3nt: TGTGCCAGCAGCTTCCGGCCGGGAGGAGATACGCAGTATTTT
CDR3aa: CASSFRPGGDTQYF
abundance: .
j_gene: TRBJ2-3
d_gene: TRBD2
v_gene: TRBV5-6

CDR3nt: TGTGCCAGCAGTGAAGGACTAGCGGGAGCGGCCGGGGAGCTGTTTTTT
CDR3aa: CASSEGLAGAAGELFF
abundance: .
j_gene: TRBJ2-2
d_gene: TRBD2
v_gene: TRBV2

CDR3nt: TGTGCCGGCAGCTTGGCTAGCGGGTACACCTACGAGCAGTACTTC
CDR3aa: CAGSLASGYTYEQYF
abundance: .
j_gene: TRBJ2-7
d_gene: TRBD2
v_gene: TRBV5-6

CDR3nt: TGTGCCAGTCCTAGCGCCCTTTCCTACGAGCAGTACTTC
CDR3aa: CASPSALSYEQYF
abundance: .
j_gene: TRBJ2-7
d_gene: .
v_gene: TRBV6-6

CDR3nt: TGCGCCAGCAGCTTGGGACTAGCGGGAGGCGAGCAGTACTTC
CDR3aa: CASSLGLAGGEQYF
abundance: .
j_gene: TRBJ2-7
d_gene: TRBD2
v_gene: TRBV5-1

CDR3nt: TGCGCCAGCAGAGGGGGGACAGTGAACACTGAAGCTTTCTTT
CDR3aa: CASRGGTVNTEAFF
abundance: .
j_gene: TRBJ1-1
d_gene: TRBD1
v_gene: TRBV5-1

CDR3nt: TGCGCCAGCAGCTTGGACGGCTATGGCTACACCTTC
CDR3aa: CASSLDGYGYTF
abundance: .
j_gene: TRBJ1-2
d_gene: .
v_gene: TRBV5-1

CDR3nt: TGTGCCACCACCCCCGGTGACTACAATGAGCAGTTCTTC
CDR3aa: CATTPGDYNEQFF
abundance: .
j_gene: TRBJ2-1
d_gene: .
v_gene: TRBV18

CDR3nt: TGTGCCAGCAGCTCGGCCGGCGGGAGTTGGGAGCAGTACTTC
CDR3aa: CASSSAGGSWEQYF
abundance: .
j_gene: TRBJ2-7
d_gene: TRBD2
v_gene: TRBV7-2

CDR3nt: TGTGCCAGTAGCCGGACTAGCGAAAGAGAGACCCAGTACTTC
CDR3aa: CASSRTSERETQYF
abundance: .
j_gene: TRBJ2-5
d_gene: TRBD2
v_gene: TRBV19

CDR3nt: TGTGCCAGCAGCTTGTTTGGTAGGAGCTCTGGAAACACCATATATTTT
CDR3aa: CASSLFGRSSGNTIYF
abundance: .
j_gene: TRBJ1-3
d_gene: .
v_gene: TRBV5-4

CDR3nt: TGTGCCAGCAGTTCGACTAGCGGGACGGGGGGGCAGTTCTTC
CDR3aa: CASSSTSGTGGQFF
abundance: few
j_gene: TRBJ2-1
d_gene: TRBD2
v_gene: TRBV27

CDR3nt: TGTGCCAGCAGTCCCCCCGGGACAGGGGGCGCGTCTAATGAAAAACTGTTTTTT
CDR3aa: CASSPPGTGGASNEKLFF
abundance: .
j_gene: TRBJ1-4
d_gene: TRBD1
v_gene: TRBV28

CDR3nt: TGTGCCAGCAGCACACCAGGGGGAAGGGGTCAGCCCCAGCATTTT
CDR3aa: CASSTPGGRGQPQHF
abundance: .
j_gene: TRBJ1-5
d_gene: TRBD1
v_gene: TRBV7-2

CDR3nt: TGTGCCAGCAGCCACCGGGGGGGCTCCTATAATGAGCAGTTCTTC
CDR3aa: CASSHRGGSYNEQFF
abundance: .
j_gene: TRBJ2-1
d_gene: TRBD2
v_gene: TRBV7-9

CDR3nt: TGCGCCAGCAGCTCGAGCGCCCCCGGGACAGGGACCTGGAGTGAGCAGTACTTC
CDR3aa: CASSSSAPGTGTWSEQYF
abundance: .
j_gene: TRBJ2-7
d_gene: TRBD1
v_gene: TRBV5-1

CDR3nt: TGTGCCAGCAGCTTATTCCCAGGGAACACTGAAGCTTTCTTT
CDR3aa: CASSLFPGNTEAFF
abundance: .
j_gene: TRBJ1-1
d_gene: .
v_gene: TRBV7-3

CDR3nt: TGTGCCAGTAGTATGGGGGGTGGTGGAAGCAGCACAGATACGCAGTATTTT
CDR3aa: CASSMGGGGSSTDTQYF
abundance: .
j_gene: TRBJ2-3
d_gene: .
v_gene: TRBV19

CDR3nt: TGTGCCAGCAGCTGGGGACAGGGGATGTTTTCCTACAATGAGCAGTTCTTC
CDR3aa: CASSWGQGMFSYNEQFF
abundance: .
j_gene: TRBJ2-1
d_gene: TRBD1
v_gene: TRBV11-2

CDR3nt: TGTGCTAGCAGCCCTTACGCGATTACAGAGACCCAGTACTTC
CDR3aa: CASSPYAITETQYF
abundance: .
j_gene: TRBJ2-5
d_gene: .
v_gene: TRBV7-6

CDR3nt: TGTGCCAGCAGCTTAGATGGGTCCCTCTCTTCGAGGGCTTTCTTT
CDR3aa: CASSLDGSLSSRAFF
abundance: .
j_gene: TRBJ1-1
d_gene: .
v_gene: TRBV11-2

CDR3nt: TGTGCCAGCAGCCGCGCCGTCACAGATACGCAGTATTTT
CDR3aa: CASSRAVTDTQYF
abundance: .
j_gene: TRBJ2-3
d_gene: .
v_gene: TRBV6-5

CDR3nt: TGTGCCAGCAGTTTATCTCCGGGAGGGCCGTTTACCGGGGAGCTATTTTTT
CDR3aa: CASSLSPGGPFTGELFF
abundance: .
j_gene: TRBJ2-2
d_gene: TRBD2
v_gene: TRBV27

CDR3nt: TGCAGCGTTGATGAGCCACCCACAGATACGCAGTATTTT
CDR3aa: CSVDEPPTDTQYF
abundance: .
j_gene: TRBJ2-3
d_gene: .
v_gene: TRBV29-1

CDR3nt: TGTGCCAGCAGCGTATCGGGTGGGACTGAAGCTTTCTTT
CDR3aa: CASSVSGGTEAFF
abundance: .
j_gene: TRBJ1-1
d_gene: .
v_gene: TRBV9

CDR3nt: TGTGCCAGCAGCCTCCGGGACTACACATACAATGAGCAGTTCTTC
CDR3aa: CASSLRDYTYNEQFF
abundance: .
j_gene: TRBJ2-1
d_gene: TRBD2
v_gene: TRBV7-9

CDR3nt: TGTGCCAGCAGCTTAGCCGCCTATAGCAATCAGCCCCAGCATTTT
CDR3aa: CASSLAAYSNQPQHF
abundance: .
j_gene: TRBJ1-5
d_gene: .
v_gene: TRBV7-6

CDR3nt: TGCGCCAGCAGCCAACCAACCGGCGACAGGAGCTCCTACGAGCAGTACTTC
CDR3aa: CASSQPTGDRSSYEQYF
abundance: .
j_gene: TRBJ2-7
d_gene: .
v_gene: TRBV4-1

CDR3nt: TGTGCCAGCAGTTTCCCCCCGTCAGGGGACAGGGTGGACGGTGAGCAGTACTTC
CDR3aa: CASSFPPSGDRVDGEQYF
abundance: .
j_gene: TRBJ2-7
d_gene: TRBD1
v_gene: TRBV28

CDR3nt: TGCGCCAGCAGTCCCAGGTTAACCTACGAGCAGTACTTC
CDR3aa: CASSPRLTYEQYF
abundance: .
j_gene: TRBJ2-7
d_gene: .
v_gene: TRBV10-1

CDR3nt: TGTGCCAGCTCCCTGGGACAGGCACAAGAGACCCAGTACTTC
CDR3aa: CASSLGQAQETQYF
abundance: .
j_gene: TRBJ2-5
d_gene: TRBD1
v_gene: TRBV18

CDR3nt: TGCGCCAGCAGCCCGGTCGGGGGAGCGAACTATGGCTACACCTTC
CDR3aa: CASSPVGGANYGYTF
abundance: few
j_gene: TRBJ1-2
d_gene: .
v_gene: TRBV4-3

CDR3nt: TGTGCCAGCAGCTTAGTCGGGAACACTGAAGCTTTCTTT
CDR3aa: CASSLVGNTEAFF
abundance: .
j_gene: TRBJ1-1
d_gene: .
v_gene: TRBV11-2

CDR3nt: TGTGCCAGCAGTTTTGGGGGGGGTTACACTGAAGCTTTCTTT
CDR3aa: CASSFGGGYTEAFF
abundance: .
j_gene: TRBJ1-1
d_gene: .
v_gene: TRBV28

CDR3nt: TGTGCCAGCTCACCGGACGGGGTGACCTACGAGCAGTACTTC
CDR3aa: CASSPDGVTYEQYF
abundance: .
j_gene: TRBJ2-7
d_gene: .
v_gene: TRBV18

CDR3nt: TGCGCCAGCAGCTTGGAACAGGGCACTGAAGCTTTCTTT
CDR3aa: CASSLEQGTEAFF
abundance: .
j_gene: TRBJ1-1
d_gene: .
v_gene: TRBV5-1

CDR3nt: TGTGCCTGGAGGCCAGCGAGAAACACCATATATTTT
CDR3aa: CAWRPARNTIYF
abundance: .
j_gene: TRBJ1-3
d_gene: .
v_gene: TRBV30

CDR3nt: TGTGCCAGCAGCCGCATGGGGGGGGTTCGGTCTGACGAGCAGTACTTC
CDR3aa: CASSRMGGVRSDEQYF
abundance: .
j_gene: TRBJ2-7
d_gene: TRBD2
v_gene: TRBV7-2

CDR3nt: TGCAGCGTTGTGGCGGGAGGGGGGAATGAGCAGTTCTTC
CDR3aa: CSVVAGGGNEQFF
abundance: .
j_gene: TRBJ2-1
d_gene: TRBD2
v_gene: TRBV29-1

CDR3nt: TGTGCCAGCAGTTCCGGTACTTTGGGACTCCCAAATGAAAAACTGTTTTTT
CDR3aa: CASSSGTLGLPNEKLFF
abundance: .
j_gene: TRBJ1-4
d_gene: .
v_gene: TRBV7-8

CDR3nt: TGTGCCAGCAGCGGGGAAATCGGGACAGATGAAAAACTGTTTTTT
CDR3aa: CASSGEIGTDEKLFF
abundance: .
j_gene: TRBJ1-4
d_gene: TRBD1
v_gene: TRBV5-4

CDR3nt: TGCAGCGTCTTCGGACAGGGCAAGTTTAGAGCAGATACGCAGTATTTT
CDR3aa: CSVFGQGKFRADTQYF
abundance: once
j_gene: TRBJ2-3
d_gene: TRBD1
v_gene: TRBV29-1

CDR3nt: TGTGCCAGCAGCTTAGGGGACGGCGGGAGCCACAATGAGCAGTTCTTC
CDR3aa: CASSLGDGGSHNEQFF
abundance: .
j_gene: TRBJ2-1
d_gene: TRBD2
v_gene: TRBV7-8

CDR3nt: TGTGCCAGTAGTACCAGCGGGAACACTGAAGCTTTCTTT
CDR3aa: CASSTSGNTEAFF
abundance: .
j_gene: TRBJ1-1
d_gene: .
v_gene: TRBV19

CDR3nt: TGTGCCAGCACCGTGGGGGGGGTCGACTATGGCTACACCTTC
CDR3aa: CASTVGGVDYGYTF
abundance: .
j_gene: TRBJ1-2
d_gene: .
v_gene: TRBV28

CDR3nt: TGTGCCAGCAGCACCCCCCCGGGTGGCTACACCTTC
CDR3aa: CASSTPPGGYTF
abundance: .
j_gene: TRBJ1-2
d_gene: .
v_gene: TRBV9

CDR3nt: TGCAGTGCGGGGAGGAGTAATGAGCAGTTCTTC
CDR3aa: CSAGRSNEQFF
abundance: .
j_gene: TRBJ2-1
d_gene: .
v_gene: TRBV20-1

CDR3nt: TGTGCCAGCACCCCCCAGCGGGAGAGGTCCTACGAGCAGTACTTC
CDR3aa: CASTPQRERSYEQYF
abundance: .
j_gene: TRBJ2-7
d_gene: TRBD2
v_gene: TRBV2

CDR3nt: TGTGCCAGCAGTGAACGAGAGACCGGGGAGCTGTTTTTT
CDR3aa: CASSERETGELFF
abundance: .
j_gene: TRBJ2-2
d_gene: .
v_gene: TRBV6-1

CDR3nt: TGTGCCAGCAGCGTATGGAGCGGCTTCCCGGCTAACAAAGAGACCCAGTACTTC
CDR3aa: CASSVWSGFPANKETQYF
abundance: .
j_gene: TRBJ2-5
d_gene: .
v_gene: TRBV9

CDR3nt: TGTGCCAGTAGTATAAGGGCAGGGGGCGTCACCGGGGAGCTGTTTTTT
CDR3aa: CASSIRAGGVTGELFF
abundance: .
j_gene: TRBJ2-2
d_gene: TRBD1
v_gene: TRBV19